This TCR beta chain originates from a study of cytomegalovirus exposure and HLA in healthy donors. Regarding this clone: The antigen is unknown.

General study findings and limits: The authors enumerated around 150 TCR beta chains as linked to cytomegalovirus.

Clones were read by immunoSEQ multiplex PCR, and TCRdb kept only the in-frame ones, dropping some. The data show about 360,000 clones, with roughly 88% seen just once and approximately 0.8% held by the top ten. Sequences were obtained from PBMCs. This clonotype was obtained from a woman between 18 and 29 years old in good health and CMV-seronegative.

The CDR3: CASSLEPGPGNTIYF. The CDR3 DNA follows: TGTGCCAGCAGCTTAGAGCCAGGGCCGGGAAACACCATATATTTT. The rearrangement uses TRBV7-7 and TRBJ1-3; a weak D match, TRBD1 (5 bases). The CDR3 extends over 15 amino acids. Per germline, CDR1 SSHAT and CDR2 FNYEAQ (reference sequence). Trimming shortened V by 1 base and J by 4 bases, and 11 bases separated the two germline ends. The full variable domain, its missing parts supplied by reference TRBV7-7 and TRBJ1-3, is GAGVSQSPRYKVTKRGQDVTLRCDPISSHATLYWYQQALGQGPEFLTYFNYEAQPDKSGLPSDRFSAERPEGSISTLTIQRTEQRDSAMYRCASSLEPGPGNTIYFGEGSWLTVV.